The next 25 T cell receptor beta chains were all read from a single sample in a study of blood T cell repertoires in COVID-19 (dated by TCRdb to the early 2020s). The library was produced with the immunoSEQ multiplex PCR assay. TCRdb limited this immuneACCESS table to in-frame rearrangements with V and J called. A share of clones is missing; checked studies link under half to unresolved V genes, and the rest is unexplained. This sample holds under 300,000 clones; roughly 86% were observed only once. The top ten clones comprise 3% to 4% of the sample. Material for sequencing was PBMCs or T cells enriched from blood (not recorded which). The source of these receptors is a woman between 40 and 50 years old with acute COVID-19.

The J gene is TRBJ1-4, the V gene TRBV3-1 (or the pseudogene TRBV3-2), with 9 bases aligning to TRBD1. This CDR3 is 16 amino acids long. The J segment lost 5 bases and the V segment lost 1 base, leaving 5 bases of the junction unmatched. Germline V gene sequence: CDR1 LGHDT, CDR2 YNNKEL (reference sequence). This CDR3 is CASSQGTGQGNEKLFF. DNA for the CDR3: TGTGCCAGCAGCCAAGGGACGGGACAGGGAAATGAAAAACTGTTTTTT.

This chain uses TRBV6-5 with TRBJ2-7; D may be TRBD2 (5 bases). This CDR3 has 12 amino acids. CDR1 and CDR2 from the germline V gene are MNHEY and SVGAGI. Trimming stripped 6 bases from V and 1 base from J, with 7 bases between. CDR3 region: CASRRESYEQYF. CDR3 sequence (DNA): TGTGCCAGCAGACGGGAATCCTACGAGCAGTACTTC.

The chain uses TRBV11-2 and TRBJ1-1; tentative D call: TRBD1 (6 bases). Trimming cost V 3 bases and J 0 bases, with 11 bases left between them. CDR1 is SGHAT and CDR2 is FQNNGV in the germline V gene. The CDR3 extends over 15 amino acids. The CDR3 DNA follows: TGTGCCAGCAGCTTCTCCCACAGGGTGAACACTGAAGCTTTCTTT. It translates to CASSFSHRVNTEAFF.

The V and J genes are TRBV7-8 and TRBJ2-5; 7 bases line up with TRBD1. The CDR3 extends over 16 amino acids. V lost 4 bases, J lost 5 bases, and 13 bases stayed unmatched. The germline gives CDR1 SGHVS, CDR2 FQNEAQ. The CDR3 sequence: CASSSEGTATWETQYF. Written as DNA, the CDR3 is TGTGCCAGCAGCTCAGAGGGGACAGCGACATGGGAGACCCAGTACTTC.

The rearrangement joins TRBV7-6 to TRBJ2-1, with 11 bases aligning to TRBD2. Germline values: CDR1 SGHVS, CDR2 FNYEAQ. Trimming took 0 bases from V and 3 from J; bases not matched to a gene: 1. The CDR3 has 16 residues. The CDR3 region has the DNA TGTGCCAGCAGCTTAGCGACTAGCGGGGACTACAATGAGCAGTTCTTC. This codes for CASSLATSGDYNEQFF. The whole variable domain, filled in from reference TRBV7-6 and TRBJ2-1, reads GAGVSQSPRYKVTKRGQDVALRCDPISGHVSLYWYRQALGQGPEFLTYFNYEAQQDKSGLPNDRFSAERPEGSISTLTIQRTEQRDSAMYRCASSLATSGDYNEQFFGPGTRLTVL.

The V and J genes are TRBV12-3 or TRBV12-4 and TRBJ1-2, with D possibly TRBD1 on 6 matching bases. CDR3 length: 13 amino acids. Trimming cost V 9 bases and J 4 bases, with 15 bases left between them. CDR3 residues: CARNGQSPYGYTF. In DNA form, the CDR3 reads TGTGCCAGGAATGGACAGTCTCCCTATGGCTACACCTTC.

The chain couples TRBV5-8 to TRBJ1-5; 10 nucleotides match TRBD1. The CDR3 covers 15 residues. The junction had 3 bases not matched to a gene; V was cut back by 3 bases and J by 3 bases. CDR1 is SGHTS and CDR2 is YDEGEE in the germline V gene. This CDR3 is CASSSGTGVNQPQHF. As DNA, the CDR3 is TGTGCCAGCAGCTCCGGGACAGGGGTCAATCAGCCCCAGCATTTT.

This clone was counted a single time. The gene calls are TRBV12-5 and TRBJ1-2, with 7 bases aligning to TRBD1. The CDR3 length is 14 residues. Germline V gene data show CDR1 as LGHNT and CDR2 as FRNRAP. J lost 5 bases, V lost 6 bases, and 9 bases had no gene match. The CDR3: CASGGARDRYGYTF. CDR3 bases: TGTGCTAGTGGGGGAGCTCGGGACAGATATGGCTACACCTTC.

The chain recombines TRBV19 with TRBJ2-2; no clear D gene. V lost 6 bases and J lost 2, with 10 bases in between. The CDR3 has 14 residues. The germline V gene encodes CDR1 LNHDA and CDR2 SQIVND (reference sequence). The CDR3 sequence: CASSGDSNTGELFF. The CDR3 nucleotides are TGTGCCAGTAGCGGAGACTCCAACACCGGGGAGCTGTTTTTT.

The chain couples TRBV4-1 to TRBJ2-5, with 7 bases that match TRBD1. From germline, CDR1 is MGHRA and CDR2 YSYEKL. This CDR3 has 17 residues. Trimming cost V 0 bases and J 2 bases; bases outside gene matches: 9. The CDR3 coding sequence is TGCGCCAGCAGCCAAGAGGCGCCGGGACAGCTACAAGAGACCCAGTACTTC. Translation: CASSQEAPGQLQETQYF.

V gene TRBV3-1 (or the pseudogene TRBV3-2) combines with J gene TRBJ2-1; a weak D match, TRBD2 (5 bases). The CDR3 contains 14 residues. V was shortened by 1 base and J by 8 bases, with 12 bases between the two germline ends. CDR1 is LGHDT, CDR2 YNNKEL, per germline (reference sequence). CDR3 bases: TGTGCCAGCAGCCAAGCTGAACTAGGTGATGAGCAGTTCTTC. This sequence encodes CASSQAELGDEQFF.

The V and J genes are TRBV4-1 and TRBJ2-1; 11 positions agree with TRBD2. The CDR3 is 16 amino acids. In germline, CDR1 is MGHRA, CDR2 YSYEKL. Germline trimming cut 2 bases from V and 8 bases from J; bases unmatched to any gene: 8. CDR3 sequence: CASSQLTSGSKHEQFF. The CDR3 DNA reads TGCGCCAGCAGCCAACTTACTAGCGGGAGTAAGCATGAGCAGTTCTTC.

The chain joins TRBV19 to TRBJ2-5, with 10 bases identical to TRBD2. The CDR3 is made up of 16 amino acids. The germline gives CDR1 LNHDA, CDR2 SQIVND (reference sequence). Trimming removed 3 bases from V and 5 bases from J; junction bases left unmatched: 9. CDR3 region: CASSITVLAGVETQYF. In DNA form, the CDR3 reads TGTGCCAGTAGTATTACGGTCCTAGCGGGAGTCGAGACCCAGTACTTC. Full variable domain (outside the CDR3, taken from reference TRBV19 and TRBJ2-5): DGGITQSPKYLFRKEGQNVTLSCEQNLNHDAMYWYRQDPGQGLRLIYYSQIVNDFQKGDIAEGYSVSREKKESFPLTVTSAQKNPTAFYLCASSITVLAGVETQYFGPGTRLLVL.

This sequence joins TRBV15 and TRBJ2-3; 9 bases are shared with TRBD1. Germline V CDR1 and CDR2: LNHNV, YYDKDF (reference sequence). The CDR3 runs to 14 residues. Unmatched junction bases numbered 5, after V lost 8 bases and J lost 2 bases. CDR3 region: CATRQGGNTDTQYF. For the CDR3, the DNA is TGTGCCACCCGACAGGGGGGGAACACAGATACGCAGTATTTT.

V gene TRBV21-1 combines with J gene TRBJ2-2; the D call of TRBD2 is as the table states it, not checked on the DNA. TRBV21-1 is a listed pseudogene. This CDR3 spans 18 amino acids. The CDR3 protein is CASSKPGTGTSGSLELFF. The CDR3 region has the DNA TGTGCCAGCAGCAAACCGGGGACAGGGACTAGCGGGAGCCTCGAGCTGTTTTTT.

The chain links TRBV2 to TRBJ1-1, with D perhaps matching TRBD1 (6 bases). There are 15 residues in the CDR3. Germline CDR1 SNHLY, CDR2 FYNNEI. V dropped 5 bases and J dropped 3 bases, with 16 bases sitting between them. The CDR3 coding sequence is TGTGCCAGCAGTCCTTGGGGGGGGCCAGACACTGAAGCTTTCTTT. This translates into CASSPWGGPDTEAFF.

This CDR3 is CASSTHRGANYGYTF. CDR3 coding DNA: TGTGCCAGCAGCACGCACAGGGGCGCTAACTATGGCTACACCTTC. The genes are TRBV3-1 (or the pseudogene TRBV3-2) and TRBJ1-2; 7 bases map to TRBD1. Looked up from germline, CDR1 is LGHDT and CDR2 is YNNKEL (reference sequence). V dropped 5 bases and J dropped 0; count of bases not matched to a gene: 6. This CDR3 has 15 amino acids.

The chain is built from TRBV10-1 and TRBJ2-2; perhaps TRBD2 as D (5 bases). The germline V gene has CDR1 WNHNN and CDR2 SYGVQD (reference sequence). CDR3 length equals 14 residues. Trimming took off 2 bases at V and 7 bases at J, with 11 bases between the two ends. The DNA for the CDR3 is TGCGCCAGCAGTGAGCCCGGGATTAGCGGGGAGCTGTTTTTT. This translates into CASSEPGISGELFF.

The chain joins TRBV21-1 to TRBJ2-2; the table's D call of TRBD2 was not tested on the DNA. TRBV21-1 is assigned pseudogene status. This CDR3 has 16 residues. The CDR3 nucleotides are TGTGCCAGCAGCAGGACTAGCGGGAGGACCACCGGGGAGCTGTTTTTT. Protein product: CASSRTSGRTTGELFF.

The chain carries TRBV10-3 and TRBJ2-2; 9 bases map to TRBD2. Germline V gives CDR1 ENHRY, CDR2 SYGVKD. The ends lost 5 bases at V and 2 bases at J; junction bases unmatched: 18. CDR3 length: 20 amino acids. This CDR3 is CAISRLPPFASGANTGELFF. The CDR3 coding sequence is TGTGCCATCAGTCGTCTTCCGCCCTTCGCTAGCGGGGCTAACACCGGGGAGCTGTTTTTT.

J is TRBJ2-1 and V is TRBV12-3 or TRBV12-4; tentatively, D is TRBD2 (6 bases). This CDR3 has 12 amino acids. V lost 5 bases, J lost 11 bases, and 13 bases lay in between. CDR3 amino acids: CASSLQEGKQFF. CDR3 DNA: TGTGCCAGCAGTCTGCAGGAGGGGAAGCAGTTCTTC.

CDR3 loop: CASSSRGNYNEQFF. Here the CDR3 DNA reads TGTGCCAGCAGCTCCCGGGGTAACTACAATGAGCAGTTCTTC. This rearrangement joins TRBV7-9 to TRBJ2-1, with D maybe TRBD2 (5 bases). The CDR3 has 14 residues. CDR1 is SEHNR, CDR2 FQNEAQ, per germline (reference sequence). Trimming left V 4 bases short and J 3 bases short, with 10 bases between.

The chain has TRBV15 and TRBJ2-1, with TRBD2 as a possible D gene (6 bases). Per germline, CDR1 LNHNV and CDR2 YYDKDF (reference sequence). V gave up 4 bases and J gave up 7 bases, with 23 bases separating them. This CDR3 is 17 amino acids long. The chain's CDR3 is CATSTPAVAGRWNEQFF. CDR3 coding DNA: TGTGCCACCAGCACCCCGGCGGTGGCGGGAAGGTGGAATGAGCAGTTCTTC. Full variable domain (remainder filled in from reference TRBV15 and TRBJ2-1): DAMVIQNPRYQVTQFGKPVTLSCSQTLNHNVMYWYQQKSSQAPKLLFHYYDKDFNNEADTPDNFQSRRPNTSFCFLDIRSPGLGDTAMYLCATSTPAVAGRWNEQFFGPGTRLTVL.

V gene TRBV25-1 combines with J gene TRBJ1-6; 7 bases line up with TRBD1. Germline V gene data show CDR1 as MGHDK and CDR2 as SYGVNS. Losses at the gene ends were 3 bases for V and 10 bases for J; bases not matched to a gene: 9. The CDR3 has 15 amino acids. The DNA of the CDR3 is TGTGCCAGCAGTGATTTTGGAGGGGGCGAATCACCCCTCCACTTT. It translates to CASSDFGGGESPLHF.

This chain links TRBV7-8 with TRBJ2-1; perhaps TRBD2 as D (5 bases). The CDR3 is 13 residues long. V shed 5 bases and J shed 5 bases, with 10 bases lying between them. CDR1 SGHVS and CDR2 FQNEAQ come from the germline V gene. The CDR3 DNA follows: TGTGCCAGCAGCCAGACGCGGGACAATGAGCAGTTCTTC. Translation: CASSQTRDNEQFF.